Listed here is a single T cell receptor beta chain. The antigen remains unidentified. These data are taken from a study of Tregs in tolerant kidney transplant recipients. Turning to the study itself: Recipient Tregs were stimulated with donor B cells plus IL-2 for approximately 17 days. After B cell culture, CD4+CD8-CD25+CD127- and CD4+CD8-4-1BB+CD40L- cells were sorted. Donor B cells were activated for nine to ten days on irradiated CD40L-expressing 3T3 cells. Findings and caveats of the study: Nucleotide sequences could not be compared across some patients' samples due to primer changes.

The CDR3 sequence is 16 residues long. J was trimmed by 6 bases and V by 2 bases; bases with no gene match: 7. Germline CDR1 reads SGHAT; CDR2 reads FQNNGV. TCRdb keeps only in-frame clones here, not all; method: immunoSEQ multiplex PCR. This table has roughly 860 clones, over 35% appearing once. The receptor comes from a human patient who received a combined kidney and bone marrow transplant. Some T cells may have come from the graft donor. What was sequenced was Tregs from blood cultured with allogeneic cells. V and J are TRBV11-2 and TRBJ2-5, with 12 nucleotides matching TRBD2. The CDR3 region is CASSLTRLAGEKTQYF. DNA for the CDR3: TGTGCCAGCAGCTTAACCAGACTAGCGGGAGAAAAGACCCAGTACTTC.